The 3 T cell receptor beta chains listed next were all sequenced from one sample in a study of T cells of healthy individuals. TCRdb itself ran the 5' RACE reads through MiXCR, one entry per CDR3 protein. Of 60,000 to 80,000 distinct CDR3 sequences in the sample, about 16% were seen once. The receptors were gathered from a human donor in good health.

This clonotype was counted many times. The chain has TRBV29-1 and TRBJ2-2, with TRBD1 identical over 8 bases. The germline V gene encodes CDR1 SQVTM and CDR2 ANQGSEA. V dropped 6 bases and J dropped 3; count of bases not matched to a gene: 9. CDR3 length: 15 residues. The CDR3 sequence: CSVDDRGGDTGELFF. As DNA, the CDR3 is TGCAGCGTGGATGACAGGGGTGGCGACACCGGGGAGCTGTTTTTT.

This clonotype was detected many times. J is TRBJ1-1 and V is TRBV20-1, with a possible D match to TRBD1 (5 bases). Trimming took 2 bases from V and 0 from J, leaving 13 bases between them. In germline, CDR1 is DFQATT, CDR2 SNEGSKA (reference sequence). The CDR3 spans 15 residues. The CDR3 DNA sequence: TGCAGTGCTAGAAGTAAAGGAGGGGTGAACACTGAAGCTTTCTTT. Protein product: CSARSKGGVNTEAFF.

This clonotype has at least ten counts. The V and J genes are TRBV10-2 and TRBJ2-2; 10 bases line up with TRBD1. V was pared by 7 bases and J by 1 base, with 3 bases of the junction left unmatched. CDR1 is WSHSY and CDR2 is SAAADI in the germline V gene. The CDR3 contains 15 residues. In nucleotides, the CDR3 is TGCGCCAGCACCGGGACAGGGGAGAACACCGGGGAGCTGTTTTTT. It specifies CASTGTGENTGELFF.